One sample yielded the 27 T cell receptor beta chains listed below, sequenced in a study of T cells after posttransplantation cyclophosphamide. The repertoire was sequenced with immunoSEQ multiplex PCR; TCRdb's copy has only in-frame clones and lacks some. The sample includes 9,500 to 15,000 clones, about 2% of them seen just once. Treatment was busulfan-fludarabine conditioning, a marrow graft, and cyclophosphamide on days +3 and +4. The sample consisted of PBMCs, taken after allogeneic stem cell transplant with posttransplant cyclophosphamide. The origin of the receptors is a male patient aged 30 to 40 who received an allogeneic stem cell transplant from a related donor, was CMV-positive, and had no GVHD. These T cells may partly come from the graft donor.

V gene TRBV4-2 combines with J gene TRBJ2-7; 7 nucleotides agree with TRBD1. Germline loops: CDR1 LGHNA, CDR2 YNFKEQ. V lost 8 bases to trimming and J lost 1 base; unmatched junction nucleotides: 8. The length of the CDR3 is 14 residues. DNA for the CDR3: TGTGCCAGCGGGGACAGCTTATATTCCTACGAGCAGTACTTC. Protein sequence: CASGDSLYSYEQYF.

J is TRBJ2-7 and V is TRBV7-8; D might be TRBD1 (6 bases). CDR1 and CDR2 (germline): SGHVS, FQNEAQ. V was pared by 2 bases and J by 0 bases, with 17 bases between. The CDR3 extends over 17 amino acids. The CDR3 DNA reads as TGTGCCAGCAGCTTAACATTCGGGGACACTTCCTCCTACGAGCAGTACTTC. It yields the protein CASSLTFGDTSSYEQYF. Variable domain in full (rest from reference TRBV7-8 and TRBJ2-7): GAGVSQSPRYKVAKRGQDVALRCDPISGHVSLFWYQQALGQGPEFLTYFQNEAQLDKSGLPSDRFFAERPEGSVSTLKIQRTQQEDSAVYLCASSLTFGDTSSYEQYFGPGTRLTVT.

V usage is TRBV5-6 and J usage is TRBJ1-2; perhaps TRBD1 as D (6 bases). The CDR3 is made up of 12 amino acids. V was shortened by 4 bases and J by 6 bases, with 10 bases between the two germline ends. Germline V gives CDR1 SGHDT, CDR2 YYEEEE. CDR3 coding DNA: TGTGCCAGCAGCCTCGCAGGGGATGGCTACACCTTC. The encoded protein is CASSLAGDGYTF.

This chain connects TRBV14 to TRBJ2-3; TRBD2 agrees at 11 bases. Germline V gene sequence: CDR1 SGHDN, CDR2 FVKESK. The CDR3 is made up of 16 amino acids. Trimming removed 4 bases from V and 6 bases from J; junction bases left unmatched: 9. DNA for the CDR3: TGTGCCAGCAGCCTCCTTAGCGGGAGGGCCCTCGATACGCAGTATTTT. This encodes CASSLLSGRALDTQYF.

This chain joins TRBV18 and TRBJ1-4, with D possibly being TRBD1 (5 bases). The CDR3 is 13 residues long. V was cut by 4 bases and J by 7 bases, with 10 bases left in between. Germline V gene data show CDR1 as KGHSH and CDR2 as LQKENI. The CDR3 here is CASSLRQGEKLFF. The CDR3 DNA reads TGTGCCAGCTCACTGAGGCAGGGTGAAAAACTGTTTTTT.

This clone was detected a few times. V and J are TRBV9 and TRBJ1-6; 10 nucleotides line up with TRBD1. The CDR3 extends over 15 amino acids. Germline values: CDR1 SGDLS, CDR2 YYNGEE. Trimming at V came to 3 bases and at J to 8 bases, leaving 5 bases not matched to a gene. Written as DNA, the CDR3 is TGTGCCAGCAGCGCTGAGGACAGGGGGGATTCACCCCTCCACTTT. Protein product: CASSAEDRGDSPLHF.

The rearrangement links TRBV28 to TRBJ2-6; 7 bases map to TRBD2. This CDR3 has 16 residues. CDR1 is MDHEN and CDR2 is SYDVKM in the germline V gene. With V trimmed by 0 bases and J by 2 bases, 1 base remained unmatched. The CDR3 bases are TGTGCCAGCAGTTTATGGGGAGGGCCTGGGGCCAACGTCCTGACTTTC. Translation gives CASSLWGGPGANVLTF.

The rearrangement links TRBV29-1 to TRBJ2-7; the match to TRBD1 covers 9 bases. J was trimmed by 6 bases and V by 6 bases; bases with no gene match: 24. In germline, CDR1 is SQVTM, CDR2 ANQGSEA. The CDR3 is 18 amino acids. CDR3: CSVLTRDREDVGCCEQYF. Here the CDR3 DNA reads TGCAGCGTGCTCACCCGGGACAGGGAAGACGTCGGGTGTTGCGAGCAGTACTTC.

V gene TRBV7-2 combines with J gene TRBJ2-1, with TRBD2 identical over 14 bases. With 2 bases clipped from V and 1 base from J, the junction kept 1 base outside the gene matches. Germline V CDR1 and CDR2: SGHTA, FQGNSA. The CDR3 contains 17 residues. The CDR3 spells CASSLRLAGGSYNEQFF. CDR3 DNA: TGTGCCAGCAGCTTACGACTAGCGGGGGGGTCCTACAATGAGCAGTTCTTC.

CDR3 sequence (DNA): TGTGCCAGCAGATTCGGGACTAGCGGGGGTAGGGAGACCCAGTACTTC. As protein: CASRFGTSGGRETQYF. The chain recombines TRBV27 with TRBJ2-5; 14 bases match TRBD2. The CDR3 totals 16 residues. Germline V lookup: CDR1 MNHEY, CDR2 SMNVEV (reference sequence). V dropped 6 bases and J dropped 5; count of bases not matched to a gene: 8.

There are a few counts of this clone. V usage is TRBV7-9 and J usage is TRBJ1-1, with 9 bases identical to TRBD1. The CDR3 runs to 12 residues. CDR1 SEHNR and CDR2 FQNEAQ come from the germline V gene (reference sequence). The V gene end was trimmed by 5 bases and the J gene end by 8 bases; junction bases not matched to a gene: 3. The CDR3 DNA sequence: TGTGCCAGCAGCCCACAGGGGGCGGAAGCTTTCTTT. It codes for CASSPQGAEAFF.

The chain joins TRBV6-5 to TRBJ1-2; D is unresolved. Germline V lookup: CDR1 MNHEY, CDR2 SVGAGI. V was pared by 6 bases and J by 4 bases, with 18 bases between. This CDR3 spans 15 amino acids. The CDR3 protein is CASSLNPGWSYGYTF. The CDR3 nucleotides are TGTGCCAGCAGCCTAAATCCCGGCTGGAGCTATGGCTACACCTTC.

This clone turned up a few times. The V and J genes are TRBV5-1 and TRBJ1-2, with TRBD1 matching 7 bases. The CDR3 extends over 14 amino acids. Germline CDR1 is SGHRS and CDR2 is YFSETQ. J was trimmed by 2 bases and V by 3 bases; bases with no gene match: 4. The CDR3 spells CASSSGTANYGYTF. The CDR3 DNA sequence: TGCGCCAGCAGCTCCGGGACAGCCAACTATGGCTACACCTTC.

The chain uses TRBV19 and TRBJ2-7; D may be TRBD1 (5 bases). Per the germline V gene, CDR1 is LNHDA and CDR2 is SQIVND (reference sequence). CDR3 size: 15 residues. V lost 4 bases to trimming and J lost 0 bases, with 13 bases between them. CDR3 residues: CASSTQGTSSYEQYF. CDR3 sequence (DNA): TGTGCCAGTAGTACCCAGGGAACAAGCTCCTACGAGCAGTACTTC.

This clone has just a few counts. The V gene is TRBV4-1, the J gene TRBJ2-1, with D possibly TRBD2 on 5 matching bases. The V gene's germline CDR1 is MGHRA and CDR2 YSYEKL. The CDR3 sequence is 16 residues long. Trimming cost V 6 bases and J 9 bases, with 24 bases left between them. The CDR3 region has the DNA TGCGCCAGCAGTTTGTTTGGACTTCACGAGGACGGTGAGCAGTTCTTC. Translation: CASSLFGLHEDGEQFF.

This clone appeared a few times. The chain employs TRBV5-6 and TRBJ1-6; 7 bases fit TRBD1. Germline V gene data show CDR1 as SGHDT and CDR2 as YYEEEE. CDR3 size: 16 residues. V lost 2 bases and J lost 6; bases outside the gene matches: 8. CDR3 DNA sequence: TGTGCCAGCAGCTTACGGCAGGGGGGACGTAATTCACCCCTCCACTTT. Translation: CASSLRQGGRNSPLHF.

This chain joins TRBV18 and TRBJ2-2, with TRBD1 as a possible D gene (5 bases). Germline V gene sequence: CDR1 KGHSH, CDR2 LQKENI. The CDR3 has 14 amino acids. The V and J ends lost 3 bases and 6 bases respectively, with 11 bases between them. CDR3 nucleotides: TGTGCCAGCTCACCCTCTAGGGGCCCCGGGGAGCTGTTTTTT. This encodes CASSPSRGPGELFF.

The V and J genes are TRBV7-9 and TRBJ1-3, with a tentative D call TRBD1 (5 bases). Trimming cost V 7 bases and J 0 bases, with 7 bases left between them. The CDR3 spans 13 residues. Germline V gene sequence: CDR1 SEHNR, CDR2 FQNEAQ (reference sequence). The CDR3 DNA reads TGTGCCAGCAAGGGGTTCTCTGGAAACACCATATATTTT. This translates into CASKGFSGNTIYF. Full variable domain (outside the CDR3, taken from reference TRBV7-9 and TRBJ1-3): DTGVSQNPRHKITKRGQNVTFRCDPISEHNRLYWYRQTLGQGPEFLTYFQNEAQLEKSRLLSDRFSAERPKGSFSTLEIQRTEQGDSAMYLCASKGFSGNTIYFGEGSWLTVV.

V usage is TRBV5-4 and J usage is TRBJ1-2; no reliable D call. V dropped 4 bases and J dropped 8 bases, with 24 bases sitting between them. Germline CDR1 reads SGHNT; CDR2 reads YYREEE (reference sequence). The CDR3 has 16 residues. The CDR3 sequence is CASSTRRQVTYSGYTF. The CDR3 DNA is TGTGCCAGCAGCACCCGAAGACAAGTAACATACTCGGGCTACACCTTC.

This clone was counted a few times. The chain combines TRBV20-1 with TRBJ1-2; D is uncertain. The V end was cut by 3 bases, the J end by 8 bases, with 10 bases between. Germline assignment: CDR1 DFQATT and CDR2 SNEGSKA (reference sequence). The CDR3 runs to 11 residues. The CDR3 DNA reads TGCAGTGCTAGGGGAGGGCACGGCTACACCTTC. It translates to CSARGGHGYTF.

This clone was observed a few times. In DNA, the CDR3 is TGTGCCAGCTCCTCGGGACTCTACTACGAGCAGTACTTC. Translation gives CASSSGLYYEQYF. V is TRBV6-1 and J is TRBJ2-7, with TRBD2 as a possible D gene (6 bases). CDR3 length: 13 residues. Germline V CDR1 and CDR2: MNHNS, SASEGT. Trimming stripped 8 bases from V and 3 bases from J, with 14 bases between.

The chain uses TRBV19 and TRBJ1-5; 7 bases align to TRBD1. The germline V gene has CDR1 LNHDA and CDR2 SQIVND (reference sequence). CDR3 length: 17 residues. V trimming: 3 bases; J trimming: 3 bases; junction bases outside the gene matches: 11. The CDR3 loop is CASSIFSRQGPNQPQHF. CDR3 sequence (DNA): TGTGCCAGTAGTATTTTTTCGAGACAGGGACCCAATCAGCCCCAGCATTTT.

The rearrangement joins TRBV6-6 to TRBJ2-1, with TRBD2 as a possible D gene (5 bases). V lost 5 bases and J 5 bases, leaving 7 bases between the germline ends. The CDR3 runs to 12 residues. From germline, CDR1 is MNHNY and CDR2 SVGAGI (reference sequence). CDR3 DNA: TGTGCCAGCAGTGGGAGCAACAATGAGCAGTTCTTC. This sequence encodes CASSGSNNEQFF.

This clone was seen a few times. The chain joins TRBV5-4 to TRBJ1-2, with unresolved D. CDR1 is SGHNT and CDR2 is YYREEE in the germline V gene (reference sequence). Trimming took 4 bases from V and 0 from J, leaving 16 bases between them. The CDR3 consists of 16 residues. CDR3 region: CASSRMQVRSNYGYTF. In DNA, the CDR3 is TGTGCCAGCAGCCGCATGCAGGTTCGATCTAACTATGGCTACACCTTC.

This clone was found a few times. The gene calls are TRBV9 and TRBJ2-1; 7 positions match TRBD2. V shed 3 bases, J shed 3 bases, and the junction held 15 bases outside the gene matches. From germline, CDR1 is SGDLS and CDR2 YYNGEE. The CDR3 runs to 18 residues. CDR3 nucleotides: TGTGCCAGCAGCGGAGGGGACGGGAGGCTCTTTCTCTACAATGAGCAGTTCTTC. Its protein product is CASSGGDGRLFLYNEQFF.

This chain connects TRBV14 to TRBJ1-2; the D is unclear. The CDR3 covers 13 residues. Trimming took 4 bases from V and 2 from J, leaving 8 bases between them. Germline loops: CDR1 SGHDN, CDR2 FVKESK. CDR3 sequence: CASSPDSNYGYTF. CDR3 nucleotide sequence: TGTGCCAGCAGCCCCGACTCGAACTATGGCTACACCTTC.

The rearrangement joins TRBV11-2 to TRBJ2-7, with 12 positions matching TRBD2. After removal of 5 bases from V and 0 bases from J, the junction contained 11 bases not matched to a gene. Per germline, CDR1 SGHAT and CDR2 FQNNGV. CDR3 size: 18 residues. CDR3 loop: CASSKSGTSGWSSYEQYF. The CDR3 bases are TGTGCCAGCAGCAAAAGCGGGACTAGCGGGTGGAGCTCCTACGAGCAGTACTTC.